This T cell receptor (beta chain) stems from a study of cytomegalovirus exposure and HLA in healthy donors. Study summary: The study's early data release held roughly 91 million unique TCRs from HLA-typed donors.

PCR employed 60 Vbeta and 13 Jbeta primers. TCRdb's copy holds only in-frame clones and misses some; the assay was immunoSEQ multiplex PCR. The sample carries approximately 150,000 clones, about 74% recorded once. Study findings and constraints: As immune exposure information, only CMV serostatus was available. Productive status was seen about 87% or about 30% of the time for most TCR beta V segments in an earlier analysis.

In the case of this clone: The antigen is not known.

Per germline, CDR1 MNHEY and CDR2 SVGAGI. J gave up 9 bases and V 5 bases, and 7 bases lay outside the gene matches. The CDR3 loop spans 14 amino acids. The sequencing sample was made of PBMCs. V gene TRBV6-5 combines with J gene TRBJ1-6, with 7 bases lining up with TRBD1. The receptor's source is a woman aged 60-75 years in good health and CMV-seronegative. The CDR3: CASSAGGKSSPLHF. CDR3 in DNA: TGTGCCAGCAGTGCAGGGGGGAAAAGTTCACCCCTCCACTTT.